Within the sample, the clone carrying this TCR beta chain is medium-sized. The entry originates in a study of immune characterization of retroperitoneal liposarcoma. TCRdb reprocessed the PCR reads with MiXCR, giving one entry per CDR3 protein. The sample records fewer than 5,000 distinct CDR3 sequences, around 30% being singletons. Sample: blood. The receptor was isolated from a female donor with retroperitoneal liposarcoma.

CDR3 residues: CASSYSGGAGRDTQYF. CDR3 nucleotide sequence: TGTGCCAGCAGTTACTCCGGGGGGGCCGGGAGAGATACGCAGTATTTT. J is TRBJ2-3 and V is TRBV6-5; 8 bases are a match to TRBD2. Germline assignment: CDR1 MNHEY and CDR2 SVGAGI. CDR3 length: 16 residues. The V gene end was trimmed by 0 bases and the J gene end by 5 bases; junction bases not matched to a gene: 7.